The 19 T cell receptor beta chains given below trace back to one sample, sequenced in a study of cytomegalovirus exposure and HLA in healthy donors. The PCR was carried out with 60 Vbeta primers and 13 Jbeta primers. Only in-frame clones appear in the TCRdb table, and some are missing; sequencing was by immunoSEQ multiplex PCR. Here the sample spans 35,000 to 50,000 clones, roughly 60% being singletons. Sequencing was done on a sample of PBMCs. These receptors were taken from a human donor in good health.

The V gene is TRBV2, the J gene TRBJ1-6; D unresolved. V shed 3 bases and J shed 9 bases, with 12 bases lying between them. The CDR3 is 14 residues long. Germline CDR1 reads SNHLY; CDR2 reads FYNNEI. Written as DNA, the CDR3 is TGTGCCAGCAGTGAGGAGGTCTTTTTTTCACCCCTCCACTTT. Protein: CASSEEVFFSPLHF.

This clone came up once. The chain employs TRBV18 and TRBJ2-2; D is possibly TRBD1 (6 bases). V was trimmed by 3 bases and J by 1 base, leaving 6 bases between them. Germline V gives CDR1 KGHSH, CDR2 LQKENI. This CDR3 is 14 amino acids long. DNA of the CDR3: TGTGCCAGCTCACCGGGACAGAACACCGGGGAGCTGTTTTTT. Its translation: CASSPGQNTGELFF. Full variable domain (remainder filled in from reference TRBV18 and TRBJ2-2): NAGVMQNPRHLVRRRGQEARLRCSPMKGHSHVYWYRQLPEEGLKFMVYLQKENIIDESGMPKERFSAEFPKEGPSILRIQQVVRGDSAAYFCASSPGQNTGELFFGEGSRLTVL.

The chain carries TRBV14 and TRBJ2-3, with D maybe TRBD2 (6 bases). Germline lookup yields CDR1 SGHDN and CDR2 FVKESK. This CDR3 spans 14 amino acids. Trimming removed 2 bases from V and 6 bases from J, with 12 bases in between. For the CDR3, the DNA is TGTGCCAGCAGCCAAATAAGGGACTTGGATACGCAGTATTTT. Translation gives CASSQIRDLDTQYF.

The chain employs TRBV9 and TRBJ2-1; 13 bases map to TRBD2. After removal of 3 bases from V and 3 bases from J, the junction contained 9 bases not matched to a gene. The CDR3 sequence is 18 residues long. CDR1 is SGDLS, CDR2 YYNGEE, per germline. The CDR3 region is CASSASTRLAGGYNEQFF. CDR3 nucleotides: TGTGCCAGCAGCGCCTCAACTCGACTAGCGGGGGGCTACAATGAGCAGTTCTTC. Full variable domain (outside the CDR3, taken from reference TRBV9 and TRBJ2-1): DSGVTQTPKHLITATGQRVTLRCSPRSGDLSVYWYQQSLDQGLQFLIQYYNGEERAKGNILERFSAQQFPDLHSELNLSSLELGDSALYFCASSASTRLAGGYNEQFFGPGTRLTVL.

The chain joins TRBV7-6 to TRBJ1-1; D call uncertain. The germline V gene has CDR1 SGHVS and CDR2 FNYEAQ. CDR3 length: 13 residues. Trimming took off 7 bases at V and 3 bases at J, with 12 bases between the two ends. The CDR3 nucleotides are TGTGCCAGCACCGAGGGTTTAGACACTGAAGCTTTCTTT. Translating it yields CASTEGLDTEAFF. The whole variable domain, remainder taken from reference TRBV7-6 and TRBJ1-1, is GAGVSQSPRYKVTKRGQDVALRCDPISGHVSLYWYRQALGQGPEFLTYFNYEAQQDKSGLPNDRFSAERPEGSISTLTIQRTEQRDSAMYRCASTEGLDTEAFFGQGTRLTVV.

This clone was counted a single time. The chain has TRBV5-1 and TRBJ2-1, with 8 bases identical to TRBD2. V lost 0 bases and J lost 13; bases outside the gene matches: 6. The CDR3 loop spans 13 amino acids. From germline, CDR1 is SGHRS and CDR2 YFSETQ. This CDR3 reads CASSLVPGGAQFF. The CDR3 DNA reads as TGCGCCAGCAGCTTGGTTCCCGGGGGGGCCCAGTTCTTC.

The chain uses TRBV29-1 and TRBJ1-1; D is possibly TRBD1 (6 bases). Per the germline V gene, CDR1 is SQVTM and CDR2 is ANQGSEA. The CDR3 has 13 residues. V lost 7 bases, J lost 1 base, and 13 bases lay in between. The CDR3 DNA reads as TGCAGCGCCCGTTCACAGGGGAACACTGAAGCTTTCTTT. This codes for CSARSQGNTEAFF. Filled out from reference TRBV29-1 and TRBJ1-1, the complete variable domain reads SAVISQKPSRDICQRGTSLTIQCQVDSQVTMMFWYRQQPGQSLTLIATANQGSEATYESGFVIDKFPISRPNLTFSTLTVSNMSPEDSSIYLCSARSQGNTEAFFGQGTRLTVV.

The gene calls are TRBV5-8 and TRBJ1-2, with D unclear. Trimming pared 3 bases from V and 14 bases from J, leaving 14 bases between. Germline V gene lookup returns CDR1 SGHTS and CDR2 YDEGEE. There are 11 residues in the CDR3. In nucleotides, the CDR3 is TGTGCCAGCAGCTCCATCTCGAGGCAGACCTTC. It specifies CASSSISRQTF.

The chain employs TRBV5-1 and TRBJ2-5; the D gene is possibly TRBD1 (6 bases). In germline, CDR1 is SGHRS, CDR2 YFSETQ. The ends were cut back, 3 bases at V and 5 bases at J, with 20 bases in the middle. This CDR3 contains 16 residues. In DNA, the CDR3 is TGCGCCAGCAGCTCCCTCGGGCGAGGGGGTGGGGAGACCCAGTACTTC. Its translation: CASSSLGRGGGETQYF.

This sequence joins TRBV28 and TRBJ2-7, with TRBD1 as a possible D gene (6 bases). The germline V and J ends were trimmed by 7 bases and 2 bases, with 15 bases remaining between them. The CDR3 spans 14 residues. Per the germline V gene, CDR1 is MDHEN and CDR2 is SYDVKM. The CDR3 is CASKPPRQAYEQYF. In DNA, the CDR3 is TGTGCCAGCAAACCCCCCAGACAGGCCTACGAGCAGTACTTC.

The rearrangement uses TRBV14 and TRBJ1-1; 7 bases are a match to TRBD1. V shed 6 bases, J shed 3 bases, and the junction held 1 base outside the gene matches. Germline CDR1 is SGHDN and CDR2 is FVKESK. The CDR3 spans 12 residues. CDR3 in DNA: TGTGCCAGCAGGGACAGGTACACTGAAGCTTTCTTT. This codes for CASRDRYTEAFF.

This clone was seen a few times. V usage is TRBV6-1 and J usage is TRBJ1-3, with D hard to call. The length of the CDR3 is 14 residues. The V end was cut by 6 bases, the J end by 0 bases, with 9 bases between. CDR1 is MNHNS, CDR2 SASEGT, per germline. The CDR3: CASSALSSGNTIYF. The CDR3 coding sequence is TGTGCCAGCAGCGCACTGAGCTCTGGAAACACCATATATTTT.

The V gene is TRBV5-6, the J gene TRBJ1-6; 8 bases line up with TRBD1. The V segment lost 1 base and the J segment 9 bases; nucleotides outside the gene matches: 3. The CDR3 runs 14 residues. The germline gives CDR1 SGHDT, CDR2 YYEEEE. CDR3 nucleotide sequence: TGTGCCAGCAGCTTGCGACAGGGGATTTCACCCCTCCACTTT. Its translation is CASSLRQGISPLHF.

The chain employs TRBV4-2 and TRBJ1-6, with TRBD1 identical over 7 bases. Germline V gene lookup returns CDR1 LGHNA and CDR2 YNFKEQ. The CDR3 runs to 17 residues. J lost 8 bases, V lost 0 bases, and 10 bases had no gene match. The CDR3 is CASSQDTRGPSHSPLHF. The CDR3 DNA reads as TGTGCCAGCAGCCAAGATACGAGGGGGCCGTCGCATTCACCCCTCCACTTT.

The chain combines TRBV30 with TRBJ2-5; 7 bases fit TRBD1. The germline CDR1 and CDR2 sequences are GTSNPN and SVGIG (reference sequence). The CDR3 consists of 13 residues. With V trimmed by 3 bases and J by 7 bases, 8 bases remained unmatched. The CDR3 bases are TGTGCCTGGAGATACGACAGGGTAGGGACCCAGTACTTC. This codes for CAWRYDRVGTQYF.

The V and J genes are TRBV30 and TRBJ1-2, with 10 bases fitting TRBD1. With 3 bases clipped from V and 7 bases from J, the junction kept 8 bases outside the gene matches. CDR1 and CDR2 (germline): GTSNPN, SVGIG (reference sequence). This CDR3 has 14 residues. Written as DNA, the CDR3 is TGTGCCTGGAGGGGGACAGGGGTGACCTTTGGCTACACCTTC. The encoded protein is CAWRGTGVTFGYTF.

This sequence joins TRBV28 and TRBJ2-1; D may be TRBD1 (6 bases). Germline CDR1 is MDHEN and CDR2 is SYDVKM. The CDR3 extends over 14 amino acids. The V and J ends lost 3 bases and 2 bases respectively, with 8 bases between them. The CDR3 nucleotides are TGTGCCAGCAGTTTGGCAGGGGCCTACAATGAGCAGTTCTTC. Protein product: CASSLAGAYNEQFF.

The rearrangement uses TRBV28 and TRBJ1-2; maybe TRBD1 (6 bases). V was clipped by 4 bases and J by 7 bases, with 25 bases between them. CDR3 size: 17 residues. The germline gives CDR1 MDHEN, CDR2 SYDVKM. CDR3 residues: CASSSSGGGWYGGGYTF. The CDR3 bases are TGTGCCAGCAGTTCGTCGGGGGGCGGTTGGTATGGGGGTGGCTACACCTTC.

The CDR3 DNA is TGTGCCTGGACCGGAATTAGCGGCTACACCTTC. It specifies CAWTGISGYTF. This chain joins TRBV30 and TRBJ1-2; no definite D call. Trimming removed 4 bases at V and 8 bases at J, with 11 bases between. CDR1 and CDR2 (germline): GTSNPN, SVGIG (reference sequence). CDR3 size: 11 residues. Looking up the rest from reference TRBV30 and TRBJ1-2 gives the full variable domain: SQTIHQWPATLVQPVGSPLSLECTVEGTSNPNLYWYRQAAGRGLQLLFYSVGIGQISSEVPQNLSASRPQDRQFILSSKKLLLSDSGFYLCAWTGISGYTFGSGTRLTVV.